This T cell receptor (beta chain) was captured by sequencing in a study of blood T cells in healthy people across ages. At the level of the study: Through template switching, about one barcoded beta molecule was captured per two T cells, as measured in model experiments.

As concerns this clonotype: Its target is unknown.

Germline lookup yields CDR1 SNHLY and CDR2 FYNNEI. This CDR3 is 15 amino acids long. Trimming took 6 bases from V and 0 from J, leaving 12 bases between them. The donors, all healthy, were Caucasians living in Russia, aged roughly 6 to 100. Overall study results and limits: Estimated diversity, derived from one million T cells, was regarded as an underestimate. A roughly linear age-dependent decrease characterized TCR beta diversity per million T cells.

Together with a sample-barcoded 5' primer, a J-beta primer mix was included in a second PCR lasting roughly 6 to 12 cycles. MiXCR was run by TCRdb on the 5' RACE reads, yielding one entry per CDR3 protein. The profile shows 800,000 to 1,000,000 distinct CDR3 sequences, about 44% of them singletons. This rearrangement joins TRBV2 to TRBJ2-1, with D unclear. Sequenced input: blood. The TCR sequence derives from a man aged 30 to 39 in good health. The CDR3 loop is CASRKDGGSYNEQFF. The CDR3 DNA sequence: TGTGCCAGCAGGAAAGACGGCGGCTCCTACAATGAGCAGTTCTTC.